This T cell receptor beta chain emerged from a study of cytomegalovirus exposure and HLA in healthy donors. Whole-study findings and limits: TCR beta chains numbering some 150 were designated cytomegalovirus-associated.

With respect to this clone: Its specificity is not known.

The V and J ends lost 2 bases and 4 bases respectively, with 5 bases between them. There are 12 residues in the CDR3. CDR1 and CDR2 from the germline V gene are KGHSH and LQKENI. The PCR contained 60 Vbeta and 13 Jbeta primers. TCRdb keeps only in-frame clones here, not all; method: immunoSEQ multiplex PCR. Of fewer than 140,000 clones listed, roughly 80% are singletons. Healthy bone marrow donors made up the cohort. The genes are TRBV18 and TRBJ1-1, with D uncertain. The sequence was collected from a man aged 45-65 years in good health and CMV-seronegative. The specimen was PBMCs. The DNA of the CDR3 is TGTGCCAGCTCACCAGAGGTCACTGAAGCTTTCTTT. This gives the protein CASSPEVTEAFF. Drawing the rest from reference TRBV18 and TRBJ1-1, the complete variable domain is NAGVMQNPRHLVRRRGQEARLRCSPMKGHSHVYWYRQLPEEGLKFMVYLQKENIIDESGMPKERFSAEFPKEGPSILRIQQVVRGDSAAYFCASSPEVTEAFFGQGTRLTVV.